This T cell receptor (beta chain) came from a study of cytomegalovirus exposure and HLA in healthy donors. Germline loops: CDR1 SGHTA, CDR2 FQGNSA. The CDR3 is made up of 16 amino acids. V lost 5 bases, J lost 2 bases, and 8 bases stayed unmatched. In the case of this clone: Its cognate antigen is unknown.

The study, taken as a whole, reports: Likely technical artifact: a cluster of highly shared sequence variants. Certain indistinguishable V segments, among them TRBV6-2 and TRBV6-3, were excluded. Rare TCR sequences dominated, though some public TCRs recurred in many donors.

The PCR employed 60 Vbeta primers together with 13 Jbeta primers. Data came from immunoSEQ multiplex PCR; TCRdb stores just in-frame clones and leaves some out. The sample consists of some 150,000 clones, 75% to 85% of them appearing once. The receptor comes from a man between 25 and 39 years old in good health and CMV-seronegative. The specimen sequenced was PBMCs. This chain connects TRBV7-2 to TRBJ2-7; TRBD2 agrees at 11 bases. CDR3 bases: TGTGCCAGCAGCCGCAATAGCGGGGGGGCTCCCTACGAGCAGTACTTC. Protein product: CASSRNSGGAPYEQYF.